This T cell receptor beta chain was captured in a study of OX40 agonist ivuxolimab in advanced cancers. Study at large: Hepatocellular carcinoma, melanoma, renal cell or head and neck cancer occurred in dose-escalation patients. The mean age was roughly 60 years, ranging from 23 to 79, with about four fifths of participants male.

Findings and limits, study-wide: Some patients who did not respond also had low normalized T-cell clonal expansion.

From germline, CDR1 is MDHEN and CDR2 SYDVKM. The V gene lost 3 bases and the J gene lost 9 bases, with 9 bases spanning the gap. The CDR3 extends over 12 amino acids. TCRdb's copy holds only in-frame clones and misses some; the assay was immunoSEQ multiplex PCR. The sample carries roughly 97,000 clones, around 90% recorded once. To note about this clone: Its antigen is unidentified.

Anyone with autoimmune disease history or systemic immunosuppression was excluded. The specimen was CD4+ or CD8+ T cells sorted from blood, collected in a trial of the OX40 agonist ivuxolimab. The source is an adult with an advanced solid tumor such as melanoma, head and neck, liver or kidney cancer. The chain carries TRBV28 and TRBJ1-5; D gene ambiguous. The CDR3 nucleotides read TGTGCCAGCAGTTTCAGCTTTCGGCCCCAGCATTTT. Its protein is CASSFSFRPQHF.